This TCR beta chain originates from a study of cytomegalovirus exposure and HLA in healthy donors (dated by TCRdb to about 2017). The study in broad terms: According to a later analysis, the roughly 130 validation repertoires were produced on the same platform as the approximately 610 repertoires of the first cohort. The study was designed to test whether signatures of past pathogen exposure could be identified by cataloging public T cell receptors. Besides the first cohort of around 700 subjects, a separate validation cohort made up of 90 to 150 different subjects was used. To predict cytomegalovirus infection status, the study brought together high-throughput TCR immunosequencing, statistical association of individual TCRs with disease status, and machine learning.

The investigation overall reported the following: In the study, approximately 160 TCR beta chains were listed as associated with cytomegalovirus. The authors suggested that the approach could potentially be generalized to other disease states and immunological phenotypes. A few of the identified cytomegalovirus-associated TCR beta chains were confirmed in vitro to be specific for cytomegalovirus antigens. Across donors, most TCR sequences were observed very rarely, whereas some public TCRs were present in many individuals. A later analysis lacked HLA typing for the validation cohort, so it scored co-occurrence in that cohort across all 120 or so repertoires. A later analysis found that TCRs clustered in the first cohort also tended to co-occur in the 95 to 150 validation repertoires, with 94% of cluster scores above 0. The classifier was reported to diagnose cytomegalovirus status with high specificity and sensitivity in both the original and validation cohorts.

Spanning cysteine to phenylalanine, the CDR3 consists of 14 amino acids. The CDR3 DNA has 42 bases and is translated from base 1. The germline ends are 10 bases apart after V is trimmed by 1 base and J by 4 bases. Based on the germline V gene (reference sequence), the CDR1 and CDR2 sequences are MNHEY and SMNVEV. Turning to this clone: Its binding antigen is unknown. No qualities accompany the bases; no much larger clone lies one base away.

Library method: the immunoSEQ multiplex PCR assay. The source study handled its data this way. To diagnose cytomegalovirus status from the catalog of TCR beta chain sequences, a statistical classification framework was built. TCRdb carries this immuneACCESS record with in-frame sequences only. Its versions omit some clonotypes, under half of them owing to an unresolved V gene in the studies checked, with the rest unexplained. The DNA gave D and trimming, while V, J and clone size come from that table. This sample has more than 95,000 clones in its table, and 75% to 90% of those were observed once. Together, the top ten hold roughly 2% of the sample. The donors belonged to the validation cohort of 120 subjects, which was separate from the approximately 680-subject first cohort.

The receptor's source is a young woman in good health and CMV-seronegative. Recombination joined TRBV27 with TRBJ1-1; a confident D gene designation cannot be given. The material sequenced was PBMCs. The CDR3 amino acid sequence is: CASSLLQLGTEAFF. The sequenced DNA is TGTGCCAGCAGTTTATTACAGCTCGGCACTGAAGCTTTCTTT.